This entry is about one T cell receptor beta chain. This clone was observed a few times. Its antigen is still unknown. Base quality data are lacking; no much larger clone is found one base away. All of the isolated RNA was reverse transcribed with the High Capacity cDNA Reverse Transcription Kit, so expressed TCRB transcripts were sequenced. Naive, central memory and regulatory T cell samples underwent deep immunoSEQ sequencing, averaging around 3.6 million total reads per sample. After sorted cells were lysed in RLT buffer, RNA was extracted with DNase-treated RNeasy Micro or Mini kits, with the choice depending on cell number. Each cell subset was processed on its own to prevent cross-contamination, while patient and healthy donor samples were processed together. The immunoSEQ multiplex PCR was used to amplify TCRB sequences from cDNA, generating 87-bp fragments that spanned the CDR3 region. Sequencing of the amplicons was performed on the Illumina HiSeq platform. Per the original workflow: PCR bias was corrected computationally using synthetic template baselines, and reads within Hamming distance 2 were collapsed, with unmergeable singletons discarded. By aligning reads against IMGT, V, D and J genes, CDR3 length, and insertions or deletions at six rearrangement sites were assigned. Within each subset, clonotype counts were normalized to sorted cell number, after which true diversity and Gini coefficients were computed with the tcR R package. The overlap coefficient, calculated on TCRB nucleotide sequences, was used to measure repertoire sharing. As a proxy for the pre-selection repertoire, out-of-frame TCRB sequences from naive cells were analyzed. TCRdb holds this immuneACCESS table with in-frame rearrangements only. Some clones are missing; in checked studies, unresolved V genes explain under half, and the rest has no known cause. V and J calls and clone size are as listed in that table; D and trimming were resolved from the DNA. This sample is represented by 450,000 or so clones; over 9.5% of them were singletons. The biggest ten clones account for around 0.05% of the sample.

Looking up the germline V gene (reference sequence) yields CDR1 MNHNY and CDR2 SVGAGI. There are 16 amino acids in the CDR3, from cysteine to phenylalanine inclusive. CDR3 DNA only is kept here, 48 bases in frame from base 1. V sheds 5 bases and J sheds 1 base, leaving 15 bases between their ends. A single peripheral blood draw of 90 to 150 mL on average was collected from each donor into heparinised tubes. Naive, central memory, regulatory and stem cell-like memory CD4+ T cells were sorted on a BD FACSAria II using a panel including CD45RO, CCR7, CD25, CD127, CD95 and CD27. All sorted populations exceeded 98% purity. PBMCs were separated immediately by Lymphoprep density gradient centrifugation and were stained directly, without being cultured. Samples were stained and sorted in pairs, with one healthy donor and one patient per experiment, so that batch effects were minimized. These data are taken from a study of beta chain features in type 1 diabetes (dated by TCRdb to the late 2010s). In terms of the full investigation: Mean age, gender distribution, total cell number and subset yield did not differ between patients and healthy donors. A total of roughly 110 million sorted cells were examined across all samples, and the number of cells per subset was strongly correlated with RNA yield. In the study, recently diagnosed type 1 diabetes patients and matched healthy donors were compared on the TCRB repertoires of their sorted circulating CD4+ T cell subsets. Naive and central memory subsets were obtained from all 30 or so donors, but regulatory and stem cell-like memory subsets were isolated from only 8 patients and roughly 8 healthy donors.

On the study overall, not on this receptor specifically: A moderate but significant shortening of TCRB CDR3 length was observed in type 1 diabetes patients in all four CD4+ subsets. HLA sub-analyses involved small numbers of individuals, so any influence of HLA type on TCRB rearrangement remained unresolved. Shorter templates might have been favored by PCR, but patient and control samples were amplified and corrected together, so both groups would have been affected equally by any skew. Sequencing cDNA rather than genomic DNA could over-represent highly expressing activated cells, although activation and CD3 levels did not differ between groups. The naive, central memory and regulatory TCRB repertoires appeared to resemble one another more closely among patients than among healthy donors. At VDJ recombination sites, type 1 diabetes patients had fewer insertions and more deleted nucleotides, which implies abnormalities in thymic rearrangement.

The receptor comes from a woman between 18 and 29 years old in good health. The specimen sequenced was naive CD4+ T cells from blood. The cell subset or site label, read with the paper, signifies: true naive CD4+ T cells. The chain is made from TRBV6-6 and TRBJ2-1; the D gene could be either TRBD1 or TRBD2, each agreeing at 5 bases. Here is the DNA: TGTGCCAGCAGTCCCCCGGCAGGGAGATCCTACAATGAGCAGTTCTTC. This yields the protein CASSPPAGRSYNEQFF.